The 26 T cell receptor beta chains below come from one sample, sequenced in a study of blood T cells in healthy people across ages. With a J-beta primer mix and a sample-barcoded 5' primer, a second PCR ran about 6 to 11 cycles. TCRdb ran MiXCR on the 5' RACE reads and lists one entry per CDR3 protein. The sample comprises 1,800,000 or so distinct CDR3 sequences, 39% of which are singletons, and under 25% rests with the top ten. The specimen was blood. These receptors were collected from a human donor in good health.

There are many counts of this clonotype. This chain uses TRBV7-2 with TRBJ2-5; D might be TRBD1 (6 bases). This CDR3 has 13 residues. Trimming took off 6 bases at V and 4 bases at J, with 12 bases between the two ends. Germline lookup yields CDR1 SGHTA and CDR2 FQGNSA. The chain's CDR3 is CASRFGGVETQYF. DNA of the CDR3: TGTGCCAGCAGGTTTGGGGGCGTAGAGACCCAGTACTTC.

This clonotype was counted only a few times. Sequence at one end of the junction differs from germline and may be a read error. In DNA form, the CDR3 reads TGTGCCAGCAGCTTGCGAGCAGGGAGTAGCTACGGGCAGTACTTC. This translates into CASSLRAGSSYGQYF. This chain uses TRBV5-5 with TRBJ2-7; D could derive from TRBD1 or TRBD2 (5 bases each). This CDR3 has 15 residues. Germline lookup yields CDR1 SGHKS and CDR2 YYEKEE (reference sequence).

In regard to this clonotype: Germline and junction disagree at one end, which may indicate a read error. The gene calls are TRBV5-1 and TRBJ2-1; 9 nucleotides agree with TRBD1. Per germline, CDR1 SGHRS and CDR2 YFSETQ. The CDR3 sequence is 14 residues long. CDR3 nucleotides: TGCGCCAGCAGCTCACAGGGGGCGCTTAATGAGCGGTTCTTC. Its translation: CASSSQGALNERFF.

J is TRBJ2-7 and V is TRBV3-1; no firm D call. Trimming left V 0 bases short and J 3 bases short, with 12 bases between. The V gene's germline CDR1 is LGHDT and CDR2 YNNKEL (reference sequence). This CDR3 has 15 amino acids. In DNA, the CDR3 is TGTGCCAGCAGCCAAGAAAGGAGAGCCAGCTACGAGCAGTACTTC. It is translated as CASSQERRASYEQYF.

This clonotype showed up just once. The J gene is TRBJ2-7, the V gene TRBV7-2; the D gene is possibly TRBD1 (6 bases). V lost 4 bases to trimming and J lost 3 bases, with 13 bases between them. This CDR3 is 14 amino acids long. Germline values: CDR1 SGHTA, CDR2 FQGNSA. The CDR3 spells CASSSDRTHYEQYF. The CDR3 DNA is TGTGCCAGCAGCTCTGACAGGACACACTACGAGCAGTACTTC.

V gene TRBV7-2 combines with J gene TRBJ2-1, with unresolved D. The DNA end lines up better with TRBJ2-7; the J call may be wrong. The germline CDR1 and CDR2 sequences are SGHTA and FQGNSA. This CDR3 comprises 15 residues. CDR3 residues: CASSHSRSSYNEQYF. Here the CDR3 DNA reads TGTGCCAGCAGCCACAGCCGGAGCTCCTACAATGAGCAGTACTTC.

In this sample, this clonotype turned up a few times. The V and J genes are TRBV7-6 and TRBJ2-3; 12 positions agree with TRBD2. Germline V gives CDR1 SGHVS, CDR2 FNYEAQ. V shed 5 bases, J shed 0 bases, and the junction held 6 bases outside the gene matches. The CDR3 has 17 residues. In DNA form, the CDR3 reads TGTGCCAGCAGCCCCCGGACTAGCGGGGATAGCACAGATACGCAGTATTTT. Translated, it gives CASSPRTSGDSTDTQYF. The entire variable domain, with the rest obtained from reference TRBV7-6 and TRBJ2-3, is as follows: GAGVSQSPRYKVTKRGQDVALRCDPISGHVSLYWYRQALGQGPEFLTYFNYEAQQDKSGLPNDRFSAERPEGSISTLTIQRTEQRDSAMYRCASSPRTSGDSTDTQYFGPGTRLTVL.

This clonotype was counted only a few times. CDR3 DNA: TGTGCCAGCAGCGCTCTACTAGCGGGGGGGCTGAATGAGCAGTTCTTC. Translating gives CASSALLAGGLNEQFF. The gene calls are TRBV9 and TRBJ2-1; 13 nucleotides line up with TRBD2. Germline CDR1 SGDLS, CDR2 YYNGEE. V shed 3 bases and J 7 bases; nucleotides not matched to a gene: 7. The CDR3 is made up of 16 amino acids.

The CDR3 reads CASSGDRVSIQHF. CDR3 in DNA: TGTGCCAGCAGTGGGGACAGGGTCTCGATCCAGCATTTT. The chain has TRBV2 and TRBJ1-5; 9 bases agree with TRBD1. The ends lost 4 bases at V and 12 bases at J; junction bases unmatched: 7. The CDR3 is 13 amino acids. The germline V gene encodes CDR1 SNHLY and CDR2 FYNNEI.

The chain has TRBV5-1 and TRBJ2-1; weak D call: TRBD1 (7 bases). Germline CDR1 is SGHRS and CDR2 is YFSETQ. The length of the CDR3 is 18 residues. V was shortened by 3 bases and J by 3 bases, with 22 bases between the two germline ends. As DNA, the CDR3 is TGCGCCAGCAGCTGGGACTTGGAGAGGGGGCTTAACTACAATGAGCAGTTCTTC. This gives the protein CASSWDLERGLNYNEQFF.

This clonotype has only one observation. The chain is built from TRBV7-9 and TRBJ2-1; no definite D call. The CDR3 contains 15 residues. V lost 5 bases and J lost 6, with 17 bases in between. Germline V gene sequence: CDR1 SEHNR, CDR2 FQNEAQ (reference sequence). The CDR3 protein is CASSLRTLSSNEQFF. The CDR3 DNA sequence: TGTGCCAGCAGCCTCCGGACCCTATCAAGCAATGAGCAGTTCTTC.

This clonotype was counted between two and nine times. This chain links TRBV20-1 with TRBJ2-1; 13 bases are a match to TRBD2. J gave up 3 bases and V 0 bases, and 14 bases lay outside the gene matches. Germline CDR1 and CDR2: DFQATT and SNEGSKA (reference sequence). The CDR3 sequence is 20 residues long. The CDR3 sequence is CSARDLGRLAGGKIYNEQFF. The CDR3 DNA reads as TGCAGTGCTAGAGATCTCGGGCGACTAGCGGGGGGTAAAATCTACAATGAGCAGTTCTTC.

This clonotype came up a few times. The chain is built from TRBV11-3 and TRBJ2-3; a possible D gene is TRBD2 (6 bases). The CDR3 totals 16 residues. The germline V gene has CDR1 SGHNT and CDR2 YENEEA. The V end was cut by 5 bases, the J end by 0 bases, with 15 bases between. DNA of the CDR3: TGTGCCAGCAGCGCACGGGACTCCCATAGCACAGATACGCAGTATTTT. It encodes CASSARDSHSTDTQYF.

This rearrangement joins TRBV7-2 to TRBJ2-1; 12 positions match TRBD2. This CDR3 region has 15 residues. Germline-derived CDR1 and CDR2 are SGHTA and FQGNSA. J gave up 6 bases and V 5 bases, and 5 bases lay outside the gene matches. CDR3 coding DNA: TGTGCCAGCAGCCCTCGACTAGCGGGGGTCAATGAGCAGTTCTTC. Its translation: CASSPRLAGVNEQFF.

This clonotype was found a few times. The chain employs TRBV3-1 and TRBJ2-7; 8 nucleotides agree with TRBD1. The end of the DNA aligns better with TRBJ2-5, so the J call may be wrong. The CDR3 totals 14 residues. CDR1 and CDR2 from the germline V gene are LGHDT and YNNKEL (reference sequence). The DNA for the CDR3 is TGTGCCAGCACGCTTCAGGGGGCTGAAGAGACCCAGTACTTC. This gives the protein CASTLQGAEETQYF.

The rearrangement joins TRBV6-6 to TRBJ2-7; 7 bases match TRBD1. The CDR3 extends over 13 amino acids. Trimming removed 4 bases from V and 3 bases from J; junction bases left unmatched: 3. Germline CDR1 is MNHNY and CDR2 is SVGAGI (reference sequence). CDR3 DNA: TGTGCCAGCAGTTCACAGGGGATCTACGAGCAGTACTTC. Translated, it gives CASSSQGIYEQYF.

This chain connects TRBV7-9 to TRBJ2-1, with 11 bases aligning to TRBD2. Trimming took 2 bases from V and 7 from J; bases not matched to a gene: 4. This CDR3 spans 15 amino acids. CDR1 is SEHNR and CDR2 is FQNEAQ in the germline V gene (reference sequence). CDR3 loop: CASSLIAGGPNEQFF. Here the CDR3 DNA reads TGTGCCAGCAGCTTAATAGCGGGGGGGCCAAATGAGCAGTTCTTC.

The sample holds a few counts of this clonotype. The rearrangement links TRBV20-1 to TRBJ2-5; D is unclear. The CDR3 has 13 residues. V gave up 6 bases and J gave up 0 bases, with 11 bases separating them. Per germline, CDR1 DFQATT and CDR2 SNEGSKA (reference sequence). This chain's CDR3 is CSAQRQHQETQYF. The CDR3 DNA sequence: TGCAGTGCCCAGAGGCAACACCAAGAGACCCAGTACTTC.

The CDR3 DNA reads TGTGCCAGCAGTGATGCACCCATGGAGGGCGGCTATGGCTACACCTTC. It codes for CASSDAPMEGGYGYTF. The rearrangement joins TRBV2 to TRBJ1-2; D unresolved. This CDR3 is built from 16 residues. The germline V gene has CDR1 SNHLY and CDR2 FYNNEI. V shed 3 bases and J shed 4 bases, with 18 bases lying between them. The whole variable domain, filled in from reference TRBV2 and TRBJ1-2, reads EPEVTQTPSHQVTQMGQEVILRCVPISNHLYFYWYRQILGQKVEFLVSFYNNEISEKSEIFDDQFSVERPDGSNFTLKIRSTKLEDSAMYFCASSDAPMEGGYGYTFGSGTRLTVV.

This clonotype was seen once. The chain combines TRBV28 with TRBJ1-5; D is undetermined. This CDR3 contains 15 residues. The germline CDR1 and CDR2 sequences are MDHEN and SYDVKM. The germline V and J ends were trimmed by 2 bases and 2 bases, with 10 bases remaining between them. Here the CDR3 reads CASSLMASGNQPQHF. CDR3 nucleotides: TGTGCCAGCAGTTTAATGGCCAGTGGCAATCAGCCCCAGCATTTT.

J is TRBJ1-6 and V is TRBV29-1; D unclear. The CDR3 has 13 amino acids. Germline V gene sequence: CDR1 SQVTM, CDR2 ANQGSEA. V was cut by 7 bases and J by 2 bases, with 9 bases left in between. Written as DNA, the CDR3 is TGCAGCGCGAGGGTCACCTATAATTCACCCCTCCACTTT. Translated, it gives CSARVTYNSPLHF.

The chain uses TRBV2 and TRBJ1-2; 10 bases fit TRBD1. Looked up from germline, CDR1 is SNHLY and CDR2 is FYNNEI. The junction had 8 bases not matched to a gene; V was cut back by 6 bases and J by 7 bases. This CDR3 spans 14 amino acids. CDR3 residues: CASRPGTGVSGYTF. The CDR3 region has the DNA TGTGCCAGCAGGCCCGGGACAGGGGTGTCTGGCTACACCTTC.

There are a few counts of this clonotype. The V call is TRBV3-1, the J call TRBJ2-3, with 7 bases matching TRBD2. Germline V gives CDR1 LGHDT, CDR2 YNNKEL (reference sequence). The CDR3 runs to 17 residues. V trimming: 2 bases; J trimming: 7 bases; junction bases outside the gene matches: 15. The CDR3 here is CASSQRLSGATTNTQYF. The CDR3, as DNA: TGTGCCAGCAGCCAACGGTTAAGCGGGGCCACAACAAATACGCAGTATTTT.

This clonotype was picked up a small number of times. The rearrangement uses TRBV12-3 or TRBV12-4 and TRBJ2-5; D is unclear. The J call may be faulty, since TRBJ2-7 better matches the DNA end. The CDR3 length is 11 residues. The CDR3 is CASSWSGEQYF. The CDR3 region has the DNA TGTGCCAGCAGTTGGTCGGGCGAGCAGTACTTC.

CDR3 sequence reads: CASSFVPGQGSGGYTF. The CDR3 region has the DNA TGTGCCAGCAGCTTCGTCCCGGGACAGGGTTCGGGAGGCTACACCTTC. V is TRBV7-2 and J is TRBJ1-2; 9 positions match TRBD1. This CDR3 comprises 16 residues. The V segment lost 3 bases and the J segment 8 bases; nucleotides outside the gene matches: 13. Per the germline V gene, CDR1 is SGHTA and CDR2 is FQGNSA. Combining the CDR3 with reference TRBV7-2 and TRBJ1-2 gives the whole variable domain GAGVSQSPSNKVTEKGKDVELRCDPISGHTALYWYRQSLGQGLEFLIYFQGNSAPDKSGLPSDRFSAERTGGSVSTLTIQRTQQEDSAVYLCASSFVPGQGSGGYTFGSGTRLTVV.

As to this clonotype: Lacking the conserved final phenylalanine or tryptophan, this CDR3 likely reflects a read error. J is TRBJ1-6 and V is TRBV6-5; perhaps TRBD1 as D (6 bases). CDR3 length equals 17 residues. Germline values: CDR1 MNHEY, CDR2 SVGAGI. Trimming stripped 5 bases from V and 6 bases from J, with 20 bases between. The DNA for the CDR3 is TGTGCCAGCAGTCTGAACAGGGTCGTGGTTTTTAATTCACCCCTCCACGTT. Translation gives CASSLNRVVVFNSPLHV.